This paragraph reports one T cell receptor (beta chain). Its antigen is still unknown. The record originates from a study of T cell repertoires in cytomegalovirus infection. Study results and caveats: Carriage of CMV together with the relevant HLA was identifiable through cumulative public TCR beta family frequency.

TCRdb used MiXCR to reprocess the reads, holding one entry per CDR3 protein. The sample has 80,000 or so distinct CDR3 sequences; approximately 39% are singletons. This CDR3 contains 14 residues. Trimming stripped 3 bases from V and 8 bases from J, with 15 bases between. In germline, CDR1 is KGHDR, CDR2 SFDVKD. This specimen consisted of CD8+ T cells from cultured PBMCs, obtained from culture after CMV antigen stimulation. V is TRBV24-1 and J is TRBJ1-2, with a tentative D call TRBD1 (6 bases). The sequence was collected from a human donor in good health (CMV status not recorded). Some clones in this sample may be carry-over from other donors' samples. CDR3 coding DNA: TGTGCCACCAGTGATGACCCCGTTGGGACAGGCTACACCTTC. This translates into CATSDDPVGTGYTF.